This T cell receptor beta chain is drawn from a study of cytomegalovirus exposure and HLA in healthy donors (dated by TCRdb to 2015 to 2018). With regard to the full study: An earlier analysis of several hundred of the donors reported 276 Gb of sequence data and 117 million unique TCR beta sequences obtained from some 200 million T cells. Roughly 300 gigabases of sequencing data and around 80 million unique TCR sequences made up an early release that covered nearly 650 HLA-typed donors. The genetic ancestry cluster associated with self-reported Caucasian donors included 65% to 90% of the 398 genotyped donors. The study aimed to test whether signatures of past pathogen exposure could be identified by cataloging public T cell receptors. Using immunosequencing, the study profiled T cell repertoires from 500 to 800 subjects and related those repertoires to cytomegalovirus serostatus. In addition to the first cohort of 666 subjects, a separate validation cohort of 130 or so different subjects was used. To predict cytomegalovirus infection status, the study brought together high-throughput TCR immunosequencing, statistical association of individual TCRs with disease status, and machine learning. In a later analysis, previously published TCR beta repertoires from more than 500 donors were re-analyzed and high-resolution HLA genotyping was added so that TCR occurrence patterns could be studied. In the later analysis, no new phenotypic data were used to find candidate immune exposures; instead, reliance was placed on TCR beta sequences and their occurrence across donors. An earlier analysis of about 620 of the donors applied high-throughput TCR beta sequencing to assess whether each TCR beta V gene segment acted as functional or pseudogenic. Alongside the repertoire data, information on donor age, sex, ethnicity and CMV serostatus was compiled. A later genetic analysis took genome-wide SNP genotypes for about 55% of the roughly 700 donors and used that subset as a discovery cohort. Every repertoire in the discovery cohort had been generated on one and the same sequencing platform. HLA typing covered class I and class II loci at four-digit resolution. Typing coverage varied by locus: roughly 629-630 donors for A, B, C, DRB1 and DQB1; roughly 510 for DQA1; more than 600 for DPA1; around 450 for DPB1. Four to six DR-DQ haplotypes were handled as single units for association and clustering, since linkage in the cohort was strong. On average, roughly 240,000 unique TCR beta nucleotide sequences were sequenced per donor among a few hundred genotyped donors of the cohort, with about 17% of those sequences being non-productive.

The CDR3 goes from the cysteine to the phenylalanine over 15 residues. CDR3 DNA is the only sequence kept; it has 45 bases, read in frame from the first base. V loses 8 bases, J loses 2 bases, and the germline ends lie 18 bases apart. From a lookup of the germline V gene (reference sequence), CDR1 and CDR2 are GTSNPN and SVGIG. In total, approximately 700 healthy bone marrow donors made up the cohort. All cohort members were sampled while nominally healthy, although unrecorded immune exposures were likely present. The donor was CMV seropositive and belonged to the group of a few hundred seropositive cohort members. Each donor provided a peripheral blood sample, and peripheral blood mononuclear cells were used for TCR beta sequencing. The Qiagen DNeasy Blood Extraction Kit was used to extract genomic DNA from the blood cell samples. The library came from the immunoSEQ multiplex PCR assay. For the multiplex PCR, a mixture combining 60 forward primers for TCR Vbeta segments and 13 reverse primers for TCR Jbeta segments was used. The CDR3 region of rearranged TCR beta genes was amplified from genomic DNA with a multiplex PCR assay. The amplified TCR beta libraries were sequenced on the Illumina HiSeq System as 87-base-pair reads. Under the source paper's analysis protocol: A later analysis counted some 80 million unique TCR beta chains across the 550 to 800 repertoires, and roughly 11 million of these chains were shared by at least two donors. Raw reads were error-corrected and collapsed into unique sequences with a nearest-neighbor algorithm that merged closely related sequences to remove PCR and sequencing errors. Alignment of CDR3 sequences to IMGT reference sequences was used to assign V, D and J gene segments. Each retained sequence needed at least a six-nucleotide match to both a V gene segment and a J gene segment. A rearrangement was called productive if the CDR3 had no stop codons and remained in frame with V and J, and every other rearrangement was called non-productive. Following IMGT convention, CDR3 was defined as the stretch from the second conserved V-encoded cysteine to the conserved J-encoded phenylalanine. Sequences without an unambiguous match to a single V gene segment were excluded from the earlier analysis of about 640 of the donors. An earlier analysis of 450 to 650 of the donors called V segments functional above 56.7% productive rearrangements and segregating when the between-donor standard deviation exceeded 5%. To diagnose cytomegalovirus status from the catalog of TCR beta chain sequences, a statistical classification framework was built. V and J gene assignment, in a later analysis, came from comparing TCR nucleotide sequences with IMGT/GENE-DB human TR gene sequences. Using the TCRdist pipeline, a later analysis assigned CDR3 sequences along with most-parsimonious VDJ recombination scenarios. In a later analysis, every TCR beta chain was defined by the combination of its CDR3 amino acid sequence and its V-gene family, and reads without a unique V-gene family were dropped. To address suspected cross-contamination and a sequencing artifact, a later analysis removed 592 highly shared, low-generation-probability nucleotide sequences. A later analysis calculated a clonal expansion index for each public chain from normalized within-repertoire ranks of inferred template counts. A later analysis computed generation probabilities with a VDJ recombination model fitted to out-of-frame rearrangements, and checked the results against IGoR. In a later analysis, hypergeometric tests were used to score TCR-TCR, TCR-HLA and TCR-CMV co-occurrence, with a repertoire-size bias correction applied to TCR pairs. A later analysis estimated false discovery rates by permuting HLA or CMV assignments 20 times. In a later analysis, co-occurring TCRs were grouped with DBSCAN, and TCRdist sequence similarity was added when clustering was performed within HLA-allele-positive subsets. Repertoires with fewer than 30,000 or more than 120,000 public chains were left out of co-occurrence clustering, as were five repertoires with anomalous nucleotide sharing. As stored in TCRdb, this immuneACCESS dataset retains in-frame rearrangements with V and J assigned. A fraction of the clones does not appear; measured against another copy, unresolved V genes explain less than half of the discrepancy, and the remainder lacks a known reason. The DNA was the basis for D and trimming; V, J and clone size are from that table. The table for this sample lists 100,000 to 150,000 clones; just under 75% of them were counted only once. About 4.3% of the sample belongs to the ten largest clones.

Of note for this clone: The specificity of this receptor is unknown. Per-base quality was not reported, and no clone a single base away is much larger than it.

The paper's findings and limits, for the study overall: Roughly uniform sequencing depth across donors was assumed in presence/absence analyses, although this assumption may not hold. A few of the identified cytomegalovirus-associated TCR beta chains were confirmed in vitro to be specific for cytomegalovirus antigens. It was suggested by the authors that the approach could potentially be generalized to other disease states and immunological phenotypes. In a later analysis, the rate of TCR association differed among HLA loci, with DRB1 alleles having the most associated TCRs and HLA-C alleles having the fewest. Several of the top co-occurrence clusters appeared to be linked to parvovirus B19, influenza, CMV and Epstein-Barr virus, according to a later analysis. Across donors, most TCR sequences were observed very rarely, whereas some public TCRs were present in many individuals. The study gave a list of 150 to 200 TCR beta chains associated with cytomegalovirus. HLA typing was unavailable for some donors at each locus, so association tests used only the typed subset. A cluster of highly shared sequence variants was judged likely to be a technical artifact of the sequencing pipeline. Linkage disequilibrium might explain the correlated functional status among segregating V segments, but an unknown experimental factor could not be excluded. This cohort had only TCR beta chains sequenced, and the lack of alpha or paired-chain data limited which features could be detected. A further reported finding was that TCR beta sequences accurately predicted the HLA-A and HLA-B alleles for most subjects in the first cohort. In a later genetic analysis, a missense DCLRE1C variant was associated with V-gene and J-gene trimming of TCR beta chains, and the association was replicated in an independent cohort. The only immune exposure information available for the cohort was CMV serostatus. A later analysis found that most CMV-associated TCR beta chains appeared HLA-restricted, with HLA associations seemingly driven largely by CMV exposure. A later genetic analysis reported fewer N-insertions in productive TCRs among donors in an Asian-associated ancestry cluster than the roughly 700-donor mean. Compared with equally common non-associated chains, HLA-associated TCR beta chains in a later analysis were more clonally expanded and had lower generation probabilities. When HLA alleles, especially DR and DQ, strongly co-occurred, TCR associations were difficult to assign to individual alleles. The earlier analysis of 450 to 700 of the donors excluded some 15 rarely observed V segments, including chromosome 9 orphons, because counts were too low. In an earlier analysis of some 540 of the donors, most TCR beta V segments appeared in productive rearrangements about 90% or about 30% of the time, broadly matching IMGT annotations. Some IMGT-functional V segments, including TRBV6-2 and TRBV6-3, could not be distinguished by the 87-base-pair reads and were therefore excluded. The classifier was reported to diagnose cytomegalovirus status with high specificity and sensitivity in both the original cohort and the validation cohort. At a false discovery rate of 0.05, a later analysis linked fewer than 20,000 TCR beta sequences to specific HLA alleles.

The sequencing input was PBMCs. This chain is built from TRBV30 and TRBJ2-2, with TRBD2 perhaps the D gene, on 6 matching bases. The origin of this receptor is a man aged 55 to 70 in good health and CMV-seropositive. This receptor has the CDR3 CAERAGRTNTGELFF. The DNA sequence is TGTGCCGAACGGGCGGGGCGGACCAACACCGGGGAGCTGTTTTTT. Extended through the reference TRBV30 and TRBJ2-2 proteins, this CDR3 yields the full variable domain: SQTIHQWPATLVQPVGSPLSLECTVEGTSNPNLYWYRQAAGRGLQLLFYSVGIGQISSEVPQNLSASRPQDRQFILSSKKLLLSDSGFYLCAERAGRTNTGELFFGEGSRLTVL.